Shown below are 15 T cell receptor beta chains from a single sample sequenced in a study of T cells in Graves' hyperthyroidism and ophthalmopathy. Template material for amplifying TCR beta CDR3 regions consisted of RNA transcripts. When the TCR CDR3 underwent first-round RT-PCR, the HTBI primer set was used. MiXCR, applied by TCRdb to the multiplex PCR reads, yields one record per CDR3 protein. The sample records hundreds of thousands of distinct CDR3 sequences, just under 45% being singletons. The sequenced material came from peripheral blood or thyroid tissue (not recorded which). The receptors were gathered from an adult man with Graves' disease, either hyperthyroidism or ophthalmopathy (not recorded which).

This clonotype showed up just once. The rearrangement links TRBV7-9 to TRBJ1-4; D is uncertain. V lost 5 bases and J 7 bases, leaving 14 bases between the germline ends. Germline V gives CDR1 SEHNR, CDR2 FQNEAQ (reference sequence). CDR3 length: 14 amino acids. The CDR3 reads CASSLETNTEKLFF. The CDR3 DNA reads TGTGCCAGCAGCCTCGAGACGAACACTGAAAAACTGTTTTTT.

This clonotype was recorded at least ten times. The V call is TRBV7-9, the J call TRBJ1-5; D remains ambiguous. The CDR3 covers 13 residues. Trimming pared 1 base from V and 8 bases from J, leaving 9 bases between. CDR1 and CDR2 from the germline V gene are SEHNR and FQNEAQ (reference sequence). CDR3 loop: CASSLGHAKPQHF. The CDR3, as DNA: TGTGCCAGCAGCTTAGGTCACGCCAAGCCCCAGCATTTT.

The CDR3 here is CSARDFAASNYGYTF. Written as DNA, the CDR3 is TGCAGTGCTAGAGATTTCGCGGCCTCTAACTATGGCTACACCTTC. The chain recombines TRBV20-1 with TRBJ1-2; D gene ambiguous. The CDR3 spans 15 residues. The ends were cut back, 0 bases at V and 0 bases at J, with 11 bases in the middle. Germline CDR1 and CDR2: DFQATT and SNEGSKA (reference sequence).

This clonotype has at least ten counts. The genes are TRBV7-8 and TRBJ2-7, with TRBD1 as a possible D gene (6 bases). The V and J ends lost 1 base and 2 bases respectively, with 9 bases between them. This CDR3 is 14 amino acids long. CDR1 SGHVS and CDR2 FQNEAQ come from the germline V gene. The CDR3 sequence is CASSLGQVTYEQYF. The CDR3 bases are TGTGCCAGCAGCTTAGGACAGGTTACCTACGAGCAGTACTTC.

The CDR3 region has the DNA TGTGCCAGCAGTCCGGACAGGGGAAAGGAGGAGCAGTACTTC. Translating it yields CASSPDRGKEEQYF. This chain connects TRBV2 to TRBJ2-7; 9 bases match TRBD1. The V gene end was trimmed by 5 bases and the J gene end by 7 bases; junction bases not matched to a gene: 9. Germline V gives CDR1 SNHLY, CDR2 FYNNEI. This CDR3 has 14 amino acids.

This clonotype has only a few counts. The CDR3 DNA sequence: TGCAGTGCTAGAGAGGCAGGGGATAATTCACCCCTCCACTTT. The encoded protein is CSAREAGDNSPLHF. The V and J genes are TRBV20-1 and TRBJ1-6, with D maybe TRBD1 (6 bases). The CDR3 covers 14 residues. V lost 0 bases to trimming and J lost 5 bases, with 8 bases between them. In germline, CDR1 is DFQATT, CDR2 SNEGSKA (reference sequence).

Turning to this clonotype: A read error may be the cause here, since a much bigger clone is one base away. The chain couples TRBV2 to TRBJ2-5; no clear D gene. The CDR3 has 13 amino acids. CDR1 is SNHLY and CDR2 is FYNNEI in the germline V gene. The V and J ends lost 5 bases and 5 bases respectively, with 12 bases between them. The CDR3, as DNA: TGTGCCAGCAGTTCGGATCACTCGGAGACCCAGTACTTC. This sequence encodes CASSSDHSETQYF.

The V call is TRBV25-1, the J call TRBJ1-2, with 8 nucleotides matching TRBD1. There are 14 residues in the CDR3. The trim removed 6 bases at V and 7 bases at J, leaving 10 bases unmatched. Germline assignment: CDR1 MGHDK and CDR2 SYGVNS. The chain's CDR3 is CASSPDRVEAGYTF. The CDR3, as DNA: TGTGCCAGCAGCCCGGACAGGGTTGAGGCTGGCTACACCTTC.

This clonotype was seen repeatedly, ten times or more. J is TRBJ1-1 and V is TRBV7-9; no clear D gene. CDR1 is SEHNR and CDR2 is FQNEAQ in the germline V gene (reference sequence). The CDR3 totals 14 residues. Deletions cut 1 base from V and 1 base from J, with 7 bases between. CDR3 sequence: CASSLDIGNTEAFF. DNA for the CDR3: TGTGCCAGCAGCTTAGATATAGGGAACACTGAAGCTTTCTTT.

This clonotype has only a few counts. V is TRBV7-4 and J is TRBJ1-1; D is uncertain. The CDR3 is 21 amino acids. V was clipped by 2 bases and J by 0 bases, with 28 bases between them. Germline V gives CDR1 SGHVT, CDR2 SQSDAQ. The CDR3 nucleotides read TGTGCCAGCAGCTTATCAGGCCCGAGGGAACACCGGACTGTCCTGAACACTGAAGCTTTCTTT. Translation gives CASSLSGPREHRTVLNTEAFF.

V usage is TRBV2 and J usage is TRBJ1-1; a weak D match, TRBD1 (5 bases). There are 15 residues in the CDR3. Looked up from germline, CDR1 is SNHLY and CDR2 is FYNNEI. V was pared by 5 bases and J by 1 base, with 14 bases between. This CDR3 reads CASSREWDGNTEAFF. The CDR3 DNA sequence: TGTGCCAGCAGTAGGGAGTGGGACGGGAACACTGAAGCTTTCTTT.

The V call is TRBV6-5, the J call TRBJ1-5, with D perhaps TRBD1 (5 bases). CDR1 MNHEY and CDR2 SVGAGI come from the germline V gene. The germline V and J ends were trimmed by 4 bases and 5 bases, with 15 bases remaining between them. This CDR3 region has 15 residues. The CDR3 loop is CASSLSQGGHQPQHF. The DNA for the CDR3 is TGTGCCAGCAGTTTATCGCAGGGAGGGCATCAGCCCCAGCATTTT.

To note about this clonotype: The junction does not match germline at one end; this may be a read error. The chain employs TRBV2 and TRBJ2-6; the D is unclear. There are 16 residues in the CDR3. Germline values: CDR1 SNHLY, CDR2 FYNNEI. The CDR3 protein is CASSWHDTSGANVLTF. DNA of the CDR3: TGCGCCAGCAGCTGGCACGACACCTCTGGGGCCAACGTCCTGACTTTC.

V gene TRBV20-1 combines with J gene TRBJ2-7; 9 positions match TRBD1. The CDR3 spans 14 residues. The J segment lost 2 bases and the V segment lost 4 bases, leaving 6 bases of the junction unmatched. Germline V gene sequence: CDR1 DFQATT, CDR2 SNEGSKA (reference sequence). The CDR3 nucleotides read TGCAGTGCTATTAGGGGACAGGGCGCCTACGAGCAGTACTTC. This gives the protein CSAIRGQGAYEQYF.

The chain has TRBV7-6 and TRBJ2-7; D is possibly TRBD1 (5 bases). CDR1 SGHVS and CDR2 FNYEAQ come from the germline V gene. The CDR3 runs 15 residues. Trimming shortened V by 0 bases and J by 4 bases, and 13 bases separated the two germline ends. The CDR3 loop is CASSLAGDQAYEQYF. The CDR3 nucleotides read TGTGCCAGCAGCTTAGCAGGGGATCAGGCGTACGAGCAGTACTTC. The whole variable domain, remainder taken from reference TRBV7-6 and TRBJ2-7, is GAGVSQSPRYKVTKRGQDVALRCDPISGHVSLYWYRQALGQGPEFLTYFNYEAQQDKSGLPNDRFSAERPEGSISTLTIQRTEQRDSAMYRCASSLAGDQAYEQYFGPGTRLTVT.